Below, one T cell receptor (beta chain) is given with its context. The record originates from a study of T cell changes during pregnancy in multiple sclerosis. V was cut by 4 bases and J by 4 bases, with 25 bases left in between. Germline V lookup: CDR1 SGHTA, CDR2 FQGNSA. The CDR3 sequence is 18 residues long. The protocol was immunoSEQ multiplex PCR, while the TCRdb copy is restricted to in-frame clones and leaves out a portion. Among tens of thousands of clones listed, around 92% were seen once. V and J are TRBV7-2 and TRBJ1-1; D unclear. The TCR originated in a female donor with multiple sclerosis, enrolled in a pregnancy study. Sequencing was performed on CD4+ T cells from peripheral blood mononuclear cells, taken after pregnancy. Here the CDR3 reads CASSSRRTYKRLFTEAFF. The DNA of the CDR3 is TGTGCCAGCAGCTCACGACGGACTTATAAAAGACTCTTCACTGAAGCTTTCTTT.